This is a list of T cell receptor beta chains from one sample in a study of blood T cell repertoires in COVID-19. Profiled with immunoSEQ multiplex PCR; TCRdb holds only in-frame clones, not every one. The sample consists of about 180,000 clones, roughly 84% of them appearing once. The source material was peripheral blood. Receptor source: a human donor in a cohort sampled during active COVID-19. The conserved cysteine and the conserved F or W are not part of the CDR3 here.

J: TRBJ1-5
V: TRBV7-9
CDR3: ASSPTGRNLGGNQPQH

J: TRBJ2-7
V: TRBV11-1
CDR3: ASSLLAGEGYEQY

J: TRBJ1-2
V: TRBV7-8
CDR3: ASSLPGAWGGYT

J: TRBJ1-4
V: TRBV18
CDR3: ASSPLQGIRGEKLF

J: TRBJ2-5
V: TRBV7-2
CDR3: ASSFPDREETQY

J: TRBJ2-7
V: TRBV6-5
CDR3: AVRAGGPYEQY

J: TRBJ2-2
V: TRBV7-2
CDR3: ASSVGGVTGELF

J: TRBJ1-1
V: TRBV10-1
CDR3: ASSGDTENTEAF

J: TRBJ1-1
V: TRBV5-1
CDR3: ASSFSEGNTEAF

J: TRBJ2-4
V: TRBV4-1
CDR3: ASSHTGQGGGIQY

J: TRBJ2-7
V: TRBV9
CDR3: ASSVAGVGEQY

J: TRBJ2-7
V: TRBV3-1/TRBV3-2
CDR3: ASSPPGGHSWEQY

J: TRBJ1-5
V: TRBV5-1
CDR3: ASRAGDAQPQH

J: TRBJ2-1
V: TRBV7-8
CDR3: ASSLQAPSGEQF

J: TRBJ2-7
V: TRBV7-9
CDR3: ASSFLGRGQYEQY

J: TRBJ2-1
V: TRBV7-8
CDR3: ASSLAPSGRAINEQF

J: TRBJ1-4
V: TRBV12-3/TRBV12-4
CDR3: ASSWRTREKLF

J: TRBJ1-1
V: TRBV7-3
CDR3: ASSSGRNTEAF

J: TRBJ1-1
V: TRBV19
CDR3: ASSIDSGTMRVNTEAF

J: TRBJ2-3
V: TRBV24-1
CDR3: ATSAATSQGTDTQY

J: TRBJ2-7
V: TRBV7-9
CDR3: ASAGRISAEHSYEQY

J: TRBJ1-1
V: TRBV6-2/TRBV6-3
CDR3: ASSYPGAPEAF

J: TRBJ1-5
V: TRBV7-9
CDR3: ASSPPPDRGRRQPQH